This section outlines one T cell receptor beta chain sequence together with its context. The trim removed 2 bases at V and 1 base at J, leaving 13 bases unmatched. In germline, CDR1 is MNHEY, CDR2 SMNVEV (reference sequence). The CDR3 has 19 amino acids. The data belong to a study of OX40 agonist ivuxolimab in advanced cancers. Clones were read by immunoSEQ multiplex PCR, and TCRdb kept only the in-frame ones, dropping some. The data contain around 100,000 clones, roughly nine tenths of them singletons. Material: CD4+ or CD8+ T cells sorted from blood, obtained in a trial of the OX40 agonist ivuxolimab. The genes are TRBV27 and TRBJ2-7; 11 bases line up with TRBD2. The sequence was collected from an adult with an advanced solid tumor such as melanoma, head and neck, liver or kidney cancer. This CDR3 reads CASSLRTSGSLGPSYEQYF. The CDR3 DNA reads TGTGCCAGCAGTTTAAGAACTAGCGGGAGCCTGGGACCTTCCTACGAGCAGTACTTC.